This T cell receptor beta chain appears in the sequencing data of a study of CD8 T cells in Susac syndrome. In the study overall: Patients with Susac syndrome had blood drawn and were at that point therapy-naive, on corticosteroids, or on intravenous immunoglobulin alone.

This CDR3 has 16 amino acids. The junction had 6 bases not matched to a gene; V was cut back by 0 bases and J by 4 bases. With random hexamers, 0.5 to 1 ug RNA was reverse transcribed. Amplification of TCR beta CDR3 used immunoSEQ multiplex PCR across 54 Vbeta and 13 Jbeta. One entry per CDR3 protein, called by TCRdb with MiXCR from the immunoSEQ multiplex PCR reads. The sample consists of roughly 110,000 distinct CDR3 sequences, approximately 95% of them appearing once. The V gene is TRBV12-3 or TRBV12-4, the J gene TRBJ1-2; TRBD1 aligns across 9 bases. The TCR sequence derives from a human donor with Susac syndrome. The specimen sequenced was CD8+ T cells from PBMCs. The CDR3 bases are TGTGCCAGCAGTTTAGCGCCGACAGGGGGAATCTATGGCTACACCTTC. This gives the protein CASSLAPTGGIYGYTF.